The 31 T cell receptor beta chains presented below share a single source sample, sequenced in a study of blood T cells in healthy people across ages. A second 7 to 11 cycle PCR used barcoded and J-beta primers. TCRdb reprocessed the 5' RACE reads with MiXCR, giving one entry per CDR3 protein. The sample lists 1,300,000 or so distinct CDR3 sequences, around 59% occurring once. The sample taken for sequencing was blood. Receptors originate from a man between 18 and 35 years old in good health.

The rearrangement links TRBV7-9 to TRBJ2-4; 7 nucleotides agree with TRBD2. Gene TRBJ2-7 matches the end of the DNA better, so the J call may be wrong. Germline CDR1 is SEHNR and CDR2 is FQNEAQ (reference sequence). This CDR3 contains 15 residues. CDR3 coding DNA: TGTGCCAGCAGCTTTTCCTACGCGGGAGCATCCGAGCAGTACTTC. Translating gives CASSFSYAGASEQYF.

The chain carries TRBV10-3 and TRBJ2-3; 8 bases are a match to TRBD2. Germline loops: CDR1 ENHRY, CDR2 SYGVKD. With V trimmed by 6 bases and J by 1 base, 3 bases remained unmatched. The CDR3 spans 14 residues. The CDR3 spells CAISSGSGTDTQYF. CDR3 DNA sequence: TGTGCCATCAGCAGCGGGAGTGGCACAGATACGCAGTATTTT.

For the CDR3, the DNA is TGTGCCAGCAGTTTCCCGACGGGGGGGCCGGGCAATGAGCAGTTCTTC. Protein product: CASSFPTGGPGNEQFF. The chain employs TRBV27 and TRBJ2-1; 8 positions match TRBD2. Germline CDR1 reads MNHEY; CDR2 reads SMNVEV (reference sequence). The V and J ends lost 3 bases and 6 bases, in that order; junction bases with no gene match: 10. The length of the CDR3 is 16 residues.

This clonotype was seen more than once but under ten times. The chain employs TRBV5-1 and TRBJ2-7, with 8 bases fitting TRBD2. Trimming at V came to 0 bases and at J to 5 bases, leaving 10 bases not matched to a gene. Germline CDR1 and CDR2: SGHRS and YFSETQ. The CDR3 sequence is 16 residues long. CDR3 in amino acids: CASSLATAGGNDEQYF. CDR3 DNA sequence: TGCGCCAGCAGCTTGGCCACCGCGGGGGGTAACGACGAGCAGTACTTC.

The chain recombines TRBV5-6 with TRBJ2-5; 8 bases map to TRBD1. The CDR3 is 15 residues long. V lost 5 bases, J lost 2 bases, and 8 bases stayed unmatched. Looked up from germline, CDR1 is SGHDT and CDR2 is YYEEEE. CDR3 sequence reads: CASRRRDRLQETQYF. The CDR3 DNA reads TGTGCCAGCAGACGGAGGGACAGGCTACAAGAGACCCAGTACTTC. Using reference TRBV5-6 and TRBJ2-5 for the parts outside the CDR3, the full variable domain is DAGVTQSPTHLIKTRGQQVTLRCSPKSGHDTVSWYQQALGQGPQFIFQYYEEEERQRGNFPDRFSGHQFPNYSSELNVNALLLGDSALYLCASRRRDRLQETQYFGPGTRLLVL.

The chain uses TRBV15 and TRBJ2-7; 7 bases match TRBD1. The CDR3 loop spans 14 amino acids. The germline V gene has CDR1 LNHNV and CDR2 YYDKDF (reference sequence). The V gene end was trimmed by 4 bases and the J gene end by 2 bases; junction bases not matched to a gene: 5. The CDR3 nucleotides are TGTGCCACCAGCACGACAGGGTTAACCTACGAGCAGTACTTC. It encodes CATSTTGLTYEQYF.

The rearrangement links TRBV2 to TRBJ2-4, with 10 bases that match TRBD2. The J call could be wrong; TRBJ2-7 is a better fit for the DNA end. The CDR3 is 15 amino acids. Germline CDR1 SNHLY, CDR2 FYNNEI. Here the CDR3 DNA reads TGTGCCAGCAGTGATGAGGCTAGCGGGAGCTACGAGCAGTACTTC. It translates to CASSDEASGSYEQYF.

In its sample, this clonotype was seen once. A read error may be the cause here, since a much bigger clone is one base away. The J gene is TRBJ2-3, the V gene TRBV6-4; no clear D. CDR3 size: 14 residues. Germline V lookup: CDR1 MRHNA, CDR2 SNTAGT. The CDR3 region is CASSELHSTDTRYF. For the CDR3, the DNA is TGTGCCAGCAGTGAACTCCATTCCACAGATACGCGGTATTTT.

V gene TRBV10-3 combines with J gene TRBJ2-3; D is undetermined. The CDR3 has 14 amino acids. V lost 5 bases and J 1 base, leaving 10 bases between the germline ends. Germline assignment: CDR1 ENHRY and CDR2 SYGVKD. CDR3 nucleotides: TGTGCCATCAGTAATACGTGGGGCACAGATACGCAGTATTTT. It is translated as CAISNTWGTDTQYF.

J is TRBJ2-7 and V is TRBV6-2 or TRBV6-3, with TRBD2 as a possible D gene (5 bases). The J call may be incorrect, as the DNA end agrees better with TRBJ2-5. CDR1 and CDR2 from the germline V gene are MNHEY and SVGEGT. The CDR3 extends over 15 amino acids. The CDR3 loop reads CASSTIRPEVETQYF. The DNA of the CDR3 is TGTGCCAGCAGTACTATCAGACCGGAGGTAGAGACCCAGTACTTC.

This chain connects TRBV13 to TRBJ2-7, with a possible D match to TRBD1 (5 bases). CDR3 length: 17 amino acids. V dropped 5 bases and J dropped 3 bases, with 23 bases sitting between them. Germline V gene lookup returns CDR1 PRHDT and CDR2 FYEKMQ (reference sequence). CDR3 coding DNA: TGTGCCAGCAGCAAACTACTTAGACAGAGAACGAGCTACGAGCAGTACTTC. Translation gives CASSKLLRQRTSYEQYF.

The CDR3 sequence: CASSQEMGGVDEQYF. CDR3 DNA: TGCGCCAGCAGCCAAGAGATGGGGGGCGTGGACGAGCAGTACTTC. The V gene is TRBV4-3, the J gene TRBJ2-7; D possibly uses TRBD1 or TRBD2 (6 bases each). Trimming stripped 0 bases from V and 5 bases from J, with 14 bases between. From germline, CDR1 is LGHNA and CDR2 YSLEER. This CDR3 has 15 residues.

Only one count was recorded for this clonotype. The J gene is TRBJ1-2, the V gene TRBV6-1, with 10 nucleotides matching TRBD1. The CDR3 length is 15 residues. V lost 5 bases, J lost 2 bases, and 5 bases stayed unmatched. From germline, CDR1 is MNHNS and CDR2 SASEGT. DNA for the CDR3: TGTGCCAGCAGTAGAACGACAGGGGGCAACTATGGCTACACCTTC. Translated, it gives CASSRTTGGNYGYTF.

The genes are TRBV4-1 and TRBJ2-7; D not certain. The ends were cut back, 1 base at V and 1 base at J, with 14 bases in the middle. This CDR3 has 16 residues. Germline V lookup: CDR1 MGHRA, CDR2 YSYEKL. In nucleotides, the CDR3 is TGCGCCAGCAGCCAAGTGGTAACTTCGAGTTCCTACGAGCAGTACTTC. This codes for CASSQVVTSSSYEQYF.

J is TRBJ2-7 and V is TRBV11-2; 14 bases match TRBD2. This CDR3 contains 16 residues. J gave up 3 bases and V 5 bases, and 6 bases lay outside the gene matches. Germline assignment: CDR1 SGHAT and CDR2 FQNNGV. The CDR3 sequence is CASSPAGTSGSYEQYF. The CDR3 DNA follows: TGTGCCAGCAGCCCCGCCGGGACTAGCGGGAGCTACGAGCAGTACTTC.

This rearrangement joins TRBV6-5 to TRBJ1-5; TRBD1 matches 11 bases. Germline trimming cut 6 bases from V and 5 bases from J; bases unmatched to any gene: 6. CDR1 is MNHEY and CDR2 is SVGAGI in the germline V gene. CDR3 length equals 15 residues. The CDR3 DNA sequence: TGTGCCAGCAGCCCAGCGGGACAGGGGGATCAGCCCCAGCATTTT. Residues: CASSPAGQGDQPQHF.

The genes are TRBV5-5 and TRBJ2-3, with unresolved D. Germline loops: CDR1 SGHKS, CDR2 YYEKEE (reference sequence). CDR3 size: 16 residues. V dropped 2 bases and J dropped 3 bases, with 16 bases sitting between them. CDR3 amino acids: CASSFLGRERTDTQYF. The DNA of the CDR3 is TGTGCCAGCAGCTTTTTAGGTCGTGAAAGGACAGATACGCAGTATTTT.

The CDR3 coding sequence is TGCAGCGGCCACTCTAGAGGCTTTACAGGGGCTGGAGATACGCAGTATTTT. Protein: CSGHSRGFTGAGDTQYF. This chain uses TRBV29-1 with TRBJ2-3; TRBD1 aligns across 7 bases. CDR1 and CDR2 from the germline V gene are SQVTM and ANQGSEA. There are 17 residues in the CDR3. The ends lost 7 bases at V and 5 bases at J; junction bases unmatched: 21.

The rearrangement uses TRBV7-9 and TRBJ2-3; D might be TRBD2 (5 bases). The CDR3 is 16 residues long. V lost 7 bases and J lost 2, with 19 bases in between. Germline CDR1 and CDR2: SEHNR and FQNEAQ (reference sequence). In DNA form, the CDR3 reads TGTGCCAGCACAAAAGGAGAGCGGAGATACACAGATACGCAGTATTTT. Translation: CASTKGERRYTDTQYF.

This clonotype was seen only a few times. The chain employs TRBV29-1 and TRBJ2-1; TRBD1 matches at 8 bases. Germline V gene sequence: CDR1 SQVTM, CDR2 ANQGSEA. After removal of 1 base from V and 4 bases from J, the junction contained 9 bases not matched to a gene. The CDR3 runs 16 residues. CDR3 region: CSVEGDRRGPYNEQFF. CDR3 coding DNA: TGCAGCGTTGAAGGGGACAGGAGGGGGCCTTACAATGAGCAGTTCTTC.

The rearrangement joins TRBV29-1 to TRBJ2-1; no clear D gene. The CDR3 is 12 amino acids. CDR1 is SQVTM and CDR2 is ANQGSEA in the germline V gene. V lost 6 bases to trimming and J lost 6 bases, with 12 bases between them. The CDR3 DNA sequence: TGCAGCGTCCCCGGACCCCGCAATGAGCAGTTCTTC. Translating gives CSVPGPRNEQFF.

The rearrangement joins TRBV10-3 to TRBJ2-1; TRBD2 matches at 15 bases. V lost 1 base and J lost 2; bases outside the gene matches: 3. The CDR3 extends over 18 amino acids. The V gene's germline CDR1 is ENHRY and CDR2 SYGVKD. The CDR3 spells CAISELGLAGGTYNEQFF. The CDR3 DNA reads as TGTGCCATCAGTGAGTTAGGACTAGCGGGGGGGACCTACAATGAGCAGTTCTTC.

The chain carries TRBV10-3 and TRBJ1-2; 9 nucleotides agree with TRBD1. Unmatched junction bases numbered 7, after V lost 6 bases and J lost 8 bases. This CDR3 is built from 13 residues. Germline V gene sequence: CDR1 ENHRY, CDR2 SYGVKD. CDR3 in amino acids: CAISARTGDGYTF. CDR3 sequence (DNA): TGTGCCATCAGCGCAAGGACAGGGGACGGCTACACCTTC.

The V gene is TRBV4-2, the J gene TRBJ2-2; TRBD2 aligns across 14 bases. The CDR3 sequence is 18 residues long. CDR1 is LGHNA, CDR2 YNFKEQ, per germline. J gave up 2 bases and V 8 bases, and 10 bases lay outside the gene matches. The CDR3 loop is CASGRGTSGSVNTGELFF. The CDR3 DNA follows: TGTGCCAGCGGCCGAGGGACTAGCGGGAGTGTCAACACCGGGGAGCTGTTTTTT.

CDR3 DNA: TGCGCCAGCAGCTTGGAGGGTCGTAATGAGCAGTTCTTC. Encoded protein: CASSLEGRNEQFF. The chain employs TRBV5-1 and TRBJ2-1; no reliable D call. Trimming took off 0 bases at V and 7 bases at J, with 8 bases between the two ends. CDR3 length equals 13 residues. Germline V gene sequence: CDR1 SGHRS, CDR2 YFSETQ.

The chain carries TRBV6-6 and TRBJ1-1, with D tentatively TRBD1 (6 bases). Trimming removed 11 bases at V and 1 base at J, with 14 bases between. The germline gives CDR1 MNHNY, CDR2 SVGAGI (reference sequence). The length of the CDR3 is 13 residues. This chain's CDR3 is CAASGGKNTEAFF. The CDR3 DNA sequence: TGTGCCGCGTCCGGGGGCAAGAACACTGAAGCTTTCTTT.

The chain couples TRBV9 to TRBJ2-7; D not resolved. The CDR3 is 16 residues long. CDR1 is SGDLS and CDR2 is YYNGEE in the germline V gene. V gave up 3 bases and J gave up 0 bases, with 16 bases separating them. DNA of the CDR3: TGTGCCAGCAGCGGACCGATTAAAGTTCCCTCCTACGAGCAGTACTTC. Its protein product is CASSGPIKVPSYEQYF.

The chain recombines TRBV6-6 with TRBJ2-3; possible D gene TRBD1, 6 bases. CDR3 size: 11 residues. The germline CDR1 and CDR2 sequences are MNHNY and SVGAGI (reference sequence). CDR3 DNA: TGTGCATGTGGGGGCGGAGATACGCAGTATTTT. Its protein product is CACGGGDTQYF.

In its sample, this clonotype was seen a few times. The rearrangement uses TRBV20-1 and TRBJ2-7; D gene uncertain. Germline values: CDR1 DFQATT, CDR2 SNEGSKA (reference sequence). CDR3 length: 14 amino acids. V shed 5 bases and J shed 2 bases, with 16 bases lying between them. This chain's CDR3 is CSAPRISAAYEQYF. In DNA form, the CDR3 reads TGCAGTGCTCCGCGAATCTCAGCCGCCTACGAGCAGTACTTC.

This clonotype was observed many times. The chain joins TRBV7-2 to TRBJ2-7; D not resolved. This CDR3 comprises 11 residues. From germline, CDR1 is SGHTA and CDR2 FQGNSA. V lost 1 base to trimming and J lost 5 bases, with 3 bases between them. The CDR3 here is CASSLVNEQYF. As DNA, the CDR3 is TGTGCCAGCAGCTTAGTGAACGAGCAGTACTTC.

This rearrangement joins TRBV5-5 to TRBJ2-1; TRBD2 might be the D (6 bases). Germline V gene data show CDR1 as SGHKS and CDR2 as YYEKEE (reference sequence). The CDR3 spans 11 residues. The V end lost 6 bases, the J end lost 12 bases, and 13 bases lay between the germline ends. The CDR3 DNA follows: TGTGCCAGCATCCAGGGAGGAGGGCAGTTCTTC. Its protein is CASIQGGGQFF.